The present TCR beta chain was sequenced within a study of long-term antiretroviral therapy in people with HIV. Points from the study as a whole: HIV repertoires had narrower CDR3 length ranges than controls. The repertoire was dominated at all time points by clones expanded before ART.

Concerning this clone: Its target is unknown.

Each specimen consisted of roughly 1-10 million cryopreserved PBMC prior to extraction of DNA. Investigators performed immunoSEQ version v3.0 at survey level. TCRdb keeps only in-frame clones here, not all; method: immunoSEQ multiplex PCR. This table holds 20,000 to 25,000 clones, around 85% found once. Trimming removed 2 bases at V and 6 bases at J, with 10 bases between. The V gene's germline CDR1 is SGHNT and CDR2 YENEEA. There are 14 residues in the CDR3. This rearrangement joins TRBV11-3 to TRBJ2-2; D is unclear. This sample comprised unsorted PBMCs, obtained 1.5 years after starting antiretroviral therapy. The receptor was derived from a man aged 25 to 40 with HIV. The CDR3, as DNA: TGTGCCAGCAGCTTAACAAGGGTAGCCGGGGAGCTGTTTTTT. It codes for CASSLTRVAGELFF.